The T cell receptor (beta chain) under discussion was sequenced for a study of shared clonotypes between healthy human individuals. Between the trimmed V and J ends, which lost 7 bases and 4 bases, there was a span of 10 bases. The CDR3 is 12 amino acids. Germline V gives CDR1 SNHLY, CDR2 FYNNEI. This clone appeared a few times. The table came from immunoSEQ multiplex PCR; TCRdb's copy has only in-frame clones and leaves some out. The table lists around 1,100,000 clones, 70% to 85% of them singletons. The chain uses TRBV2 and TRBJ1-2; D call uncertain. Sample: memory CD4+ T cells from PBMCs. Subset here: CD45RA-negative fraction. This sequence originates from a man between 18 and 35 years old in good health. Some clones in this sample may be carry-over from other donors' samples. CDR3 sequence: CASMVYSYGYTF. In DNA form, the CDR3 reads TGTGCCAGCATGGTATACTCCTATGGCTACACCTTC.